The entry that follows covers one T cell receptor (beta chain) sequence. This CDR3 is 15 amino acids long. After removal of 3 bases from V and 1 base from J, the junction contained 2 bases not matched to a gene. Germline values: CDR1 SGHTA, CDR2 FQGNSA. This specimen comes from a study of cytotoxic CD8 clonotypes in ibrutinib-treated CLL. Frozen PBMC stocks contributed around 2 micrograms of genomic DNA to the TCR beta libraries. Sequenced by immunoSEQ multiplex PCR; TCRdb stores in-frame clones only, minus some. This table has about 49,000 clones, around half appearing once. The chain employs TRBV7-2 and TRBJ1-4, with 7 positions matching TRBD1. The receptor was derived from a human donor with chronic lymphocytic leukemia. Sequencing used PBMCs, obtained after 12 months of ibrutinib treatment. CDR3 protein: CASSFRTGTNEKLFF. The CDR3, as DNA: TGTGCCAGCAGCTTTCGGACAGGAACTAATGAAAAACTGTTTTTT.